The clone carrying this TCR beta chain turned up a few times. The data are from a study of identical twins. TCRdb itself ran the 5' RACE reads through MiXCR, one entry per CDR3 protein. The repertoire includes hundreds of thousands of distinct CDR3 sequences, about 18% of them detected once, and less than 15% sits in the top ten. The CDR3 has 14 residues. V was pared by 0 bases and J by 7 bases, with 12 bases between. Another study also made use of these data, one on T cells expressing NK-cell markers. As that report states: The authors applied an anti-gamma-delta TCR antibody in several experiments, and it restricted sorting to alpha-beta TCR T cells.

The sample comprised PBMCs. The chain uses TRBV12-3 or TRBV12-4 and TRBJ1-2; no firm D call. The source of this sequence is a woman aged 18-29 years in good health. The CDR3 coding sequence is TGTGCCAGCAGTTTAGCGCTCGGGAGCGGTGGCTACACCTTC. Amino acid sequence: CASSLALGSGGYTF.